This TCR beta chain was found in a study of blood T cell repertoires in COVID-19 (dated by TCRdb to between 2020 and 2021). Study-wide context: The collaborator samples originated in the United States, Italy and Spain and spanned the acute and convalescent phases of COVID-19. The repertoires were released in a freely available public database intended as a resource for research on the immune response to SARS-CoV-2. The sample metadata nearly always contained a de-identified subject ID, COVID-19 status, age in years and sex. HLA class I and class II types, where available, came from metadata supplied by the sample provider rather than from assay-based typing. The prospective study material was composed of cDNA or gDNA derived from T cells, B-cell-depleted T cells, or PBMCs. Deeply sampled blood TCRbeta repertoires from subjects exposed to, actively infected with, or recovered from COVID-19 were included in the dataset. Samples were obtained from the ongoing ImmuneRACE study (first 160 participants) and from about 1,300 subjects provided by 6 global collaborators. The paper's findings and limits, for the study overall: The amount of clinical and demographic metadata varied by source and participant and was provided uncurated.

This clone has only a few counts. Its recognized antigen is unknown. No base quality information exists; no much larger clone differs at one position. CDR1 and CDR2 were assigned from the germline V gene as MDHEN and SYDVKM. V drops 5 bases and J drops 3 bases, leaving 10 bases in between. From the cysteine up to the phenylalanine, the CDR3 has a length of 13 residues. The kept DNA is CDR3 alone, 39 bases in frame from the first base. The immunoSEQ Assay, a bias-controlled multiplex PCR, was used to amplify TCRbeta CDR3 regions from genomic DNA. The authors' pipeline ran thus. Within the assay, amplification of reference gene primers was used to estimate how many nucleated cells each sample contained. To quantify the absolute abundance of each unique TCRbeta CDR3 rearrangement, sequence reads were collapsed and filtered. For each sample, productive Simpson clonality was calculated by taking the square root of Simpson's diversity index across productive rearrangements. In TCRdb, the immuneACCESS table is reduced to in-frame sequences with V and J assigned. These tables do not hold every clone; where another copy was compared, an unresolved V gene accounts for under half, and the others remain unexplained. V and J calls and clone size are copied from that table; D and trimming were computed from the DNA. Counted in this sample were 59,000 or so clones; roughly 70% of them appeared once. The ten biggest clones cover less than 20% of the sample.

The collaborating institutions used their own protocols to collect whole blood in K2EDTA tubes. Collaborator samples were shipped for TCRbeta analysis as frozen whole blood, isolated PBMCs, or DNA extracted from either sample type. Sequencing used peripheral blood. This TCR derives from a woman between 45 and 65 years old with active or convalescent COVID-19. The chain couples TRBV28 to TRBJ1-1; the D gene is perhaps TRBD1, from 5 matching bases. The sequence in DNA is TGTGCCAGCAGTCCAGGACAAGACACTGAAGCTTTCTTT. Translated, it gives CASSPGQDTEAFF.